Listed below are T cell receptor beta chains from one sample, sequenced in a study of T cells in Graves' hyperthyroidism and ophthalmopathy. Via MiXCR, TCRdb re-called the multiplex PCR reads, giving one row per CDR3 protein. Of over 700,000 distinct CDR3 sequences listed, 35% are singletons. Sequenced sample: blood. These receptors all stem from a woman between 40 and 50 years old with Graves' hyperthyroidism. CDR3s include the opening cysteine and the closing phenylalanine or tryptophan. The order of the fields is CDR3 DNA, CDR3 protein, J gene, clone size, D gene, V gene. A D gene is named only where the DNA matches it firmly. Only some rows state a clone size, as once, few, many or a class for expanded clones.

CDR3 DNA: TGTGCCAGCAGCCCCCGTCGCCCCGGGACCTTGAACACTGAAGCTTTCTTT
CDR3 protein: CASSPRRPGTLNTEAFF
J gene: TRBJ1-1
clone size: .
D gene: .
V gene: TRBV7-9

CDR3 DNA: TGTGCCAGCAGTTCCCAGAAAGAGACCCAGTACTTC
CDR3 protein: CASSSQKETQYF
J gene: TRBJ2-5
clone size: many
D gene: .
V gene: TRBV12-3/TRBV12-4

CDR3 DNA: TGCAGTGCACTACCCGGGACAGGGGTTGAAAAACTGTTTTTT
CDR3 protein: CSALPGTGVEKLFF
J gene: TRBJ1-4
clone size: .
D gene: TRBD1
V gene: TRBV20-1

CDR3 DNA: TGCGCCAGCAGCGTTAGGGGCTCCGTGAGGGAGCAGTACTTC
CDR3 protein: CASSVRGSVREQYF
J gene: TRBJ2-7
clone size: few
D gene: .
V gene: TRBV4-3

CDR3 DNA: TGCAGCGTTGAAGGTAGCGGATTGAGCAACACCTTC
CDR3 protein: CSVEGSGLSNTF
J gene: TRBJ1-2
clone size: once
D gene: .
V gene: TRBV29-1

CDR3 DNA: TGTGCCAGCAGAAAAATAAACTATGGCTACACCTTC
CDR3 protein: CASRKINYGYTF
J gene: TRBJ1-2
clone size: .
D gene: .
V gene: TRBV9

CDR3 DNA: TGTGCCATCAGACCCCAGGGTGCCGGGGAGCTGTTTTTT
CDR3 protein: CAIRPQGAGELFF
J gene: TRBJ2-2
clone size: many
D gene: .
V gene: TRBV10-3

CDR3 DNA: TGTGCCAGCTCACCACTTCCGGGACAGGGGGCAAGGGACTACGAGCAGTACTTC
CDR3 protein: CASSPLPGQGARDYEQYF
J gene: TRBJ2-7
clone size: .
D gene: TRBD1
V gene: TRBV7-2

CDR3 DNA: TGCGCCAGCAGCCAAGTGGGGACTGAAGCTTTCTTT
CDR3 protein: CASSQVGTEAFF
J gene: TRBJ1-1
clone size: many
D gene: .
V gene: TRBV14

CDR3 DNA: TGCGCCAGCAGAGGCACGGGGGATTCACCCCTCCACTTT
CDR3 protein: CASRGTGDSPLHF
J gene: TRBJ1-6
clone size: many
D gene: .
V gene: TRBV4-3

CDR3 DNA: TGCGCCAGCAGTCAGACGGGAGATTATAACGAGCAGTACTTC
CDR3 protein: CASSQTGDYNEQYF
J gene: TRBJ2-7
clone size: many
D gene: .
V gene: TRBV10-2

CDR3 DNA: TGCGCCAGTAGTACTCAAGGAAACTCTGGAAACACCATATATTTT
CDR3 protein: CASSTQGNSGNTIYF
J gene: TRBJ1-3
clone size: .
D gene: .
V gene: TRBV5-1

CDR3 DNA: TGCAGTGCTAGAGGAAACGGAGACGAGCAGTACTTC
CDR3 protein: CSARGNGDEQYF
J gene: TRBJ2-7
clone size: many
D gene: .
V gene: TRBV20-1

CDR3 DNA: TGTGCCAGCAGTAAAACTAGTGGGTACACCGGGGAGCTGTTTTTT
CDR3 protein: CASSKTSGYTGELFF
J gene: TRBJ2-2
clone size: .
D gene: .
V gene: TRBV11-1

CDR3 DNA: TGTGCCAGCAGTGAAGGGGACTCTGGGGCCAACGTCCTGACTTTC
CDR3 protein: CASSEGDSGANVLTF
J gene: TRBJ2-6
clone size: .
D gene: .
V gene: TRBV2

CDR3 DNA: TGTGCCAGCAGTTTAGGGAGCCCTGGGAATTCACCCCTCCACTTT
CDR3 protein: CASSLGSPGNSPLHF
J gene: TRBJ1-6
clone size: .
D gene: .
V gene: TRBV7-2

CDR3 DNA: TGCAGTGCTAACGGGGAGGGGACCTACTATGGCTACACCTTC
CDR3 protein: CSANGEGTYYGYTF
J gene: TRBJ1-2
clone size: .
D gene: .
V gene: TRBV20-1

CDR3 DNA: TGTGCCAGTACCGGACCAACTCGTCGCAATGAGCAGTTCTTC
CDR3 protein: CASTGPTRRNEQFF
J gene: TRBJ2-1
clone size: many
D gene: .
V gene: TRBV19

CDR3 DNA: TGTGCCAGCAGCTTATATTTTGGCCAGCCCCAGCATTTT
CDR3 protein: CASSLYFGQPQHF
J gene: TRBJ1-5
clone size: few
D gene: .
V gene: TRBV7-2

CDR3 DNA: TGCAGTGCGGCAAGGGAGCGGGGAAGGGAGCAGTACTTC
CDR3 protein: CSAARERGREQYF
J gene: TRBJ2-7
clone size: many
D gene: TRBD2
V gene: TRBV20-1

CDR3 DNA: TGTGCCAGCAGTTTTCGGGTTCGAACTGAAGCTTTCTTT
CDR3 protein: CASSFRVRTEAFF
J gene: TRBJ1-1
clone size: few
D gene: .
V gene: TRBV27

CDR3 DNA: TGTGCCAGCAGTTTCTCGTCCCATGGCTACACCTTC
CDR3 protein: CASSFSSHGYTF
J gene: TRBJ1-2
clone size: many
D gene: .
V gene: TRBV12-3/TRBV12-4

CDR3 DNA: TGCAGCGTTCCGAAGGGGGCGGGAGTAAAAGAGACCCAGTACTTC
CDR3 protein: CSVPKGAGVKETQYF
J gene: TRBJ2-5
clone size: .
D gene: .
V gene: TRBV29-1

CDR3 DNA: TGCAGTGCTAGATCGGGACAGGGGGGGGAAAAACTGTTTTTT
CDR3 protein: CSARSGQGGEKLFF
J gene: TRBJ1-4
clone size: many
D gene: TRBD1
V gene: TRBV20-1

CDR3 DNA: TGTGCCAGCAGCTCGAGGGGGGGGAACGGTTTCAACTATGGCTACACCTTC
CDR3 protein: CASSSRGGNGFNYGYTF
J gene: TRBJ1-2
clone size: .
D gene: .
V gene: TRBV7-8

CDR3 DNA: TGTGCCAGCAGTTTCGGGGCTAACTATGGCTACACCTTC
CDR3 protein: CASSFGANYGYTF
J gene: TRBJ1-2
clone size: many
D gene: .
V gene: TRBV7-9

CDR3 DNA: TGCAGTGCTAGAGACGGGACTCTCGGTAACACCATATATTTT
CDR3 protein: CSARDGTLGNTIYF
J gene: TRBJ1-3
clone size: many
D gene: .
V gene: TRBV20-1

CDR3 DNA: TGTGCCAGCAGTCCCCCCGGACACTTCTTCGATAACTATGGCTACACCTTC
CDR3 protein: CASSPPGHFFDNYGYTF
J gene: TRBJ1-2
clone size: .
D gene: .
V gene: TRBV6-5

CDR3 DNA: TGTGCCAGCATAGCAGGGAACATTAGGCAGCCCCAGCATTTT
CDR3 protein: CASIAGNIRQPQHF
J gene: TRBJ1-5
clone size: .
D gene: .
V gene: TRBV6-6

CDR3 DNA: TGCGCCAGCAGCTTTACAGGGGCGACAGTGCCCGCTTTCTTT
CDR3 protein: CASSFTGATVPAFF
J gene: TRBJ1-1
clone size: .
D gene: TRBD1
V gene: TRBV11-2

CDR3 DNA: TGTGCCAGCAGTTTTTCGGGGACGGATGGCTACACCTTC
CDR3 protein: CASSFSGTDGYTF
J gene: TRBJ1-2
clone size: .
D gene: .
V gene: TRBV14

CDR3 DNA: TGCAGCGTTGTTTTACTTGGGGGGGAGACTCTCTCCTACGAGCAGTACTTC
CDR3 protein: CSVVLLGGETLSYEQYF
J gene: TRBJ2-7
clone size: few
D gene: TRBD2
V gene: TRBV29-1

CDR3 DNA: TGTGCCAGCAGTCTTGAAGGGCTCGGAGCTTTCTTT
CDR3 protein: CASSLEGLGAFF
J gene: TRBJ1-1
clone size: .
D gene: .
V gene: TRBV7-9

CDR3 DNA: TGCAGTGCTATTATCCGCCAGGGCCACGAGCAGTACTTC
CDR3 protein: CSAIIRQGHEQYF
J gene: TRBJ2-7
clone size: many
D gene: .
V gene: TRBV20-1

CDR3 DNA: TGTGCCAGCTCACCCGATGGGTGGGTCAGGGCCACTGAAGCTTTCTTT
CDR3 protein: CASSPDGWVRATEAFF
J gene: TRBJ1-1
clone size: few
D gene: .
V gene: TRBV10-1

CDR3 DNA: TGTGCCAGCAGCGATGGGACTAGCCGCGGCTACGAGCAGTACTTC
CDR3 protein: CASSDGTSRGYEQYF
J gene: TRBJ2-7
clone size: many
D gene: TRBD2
V gene: TRBV7-2

CDR3 DNA: TGTGCCATCAGTGAGTCGGGACAGGTCCACGAGCAGTACTTC
CDR3 protein: CAISESGQVHEQYF
J gene: TRBJ2-7
clone size: many
D gene: TRBD1
V gene: TRBV10-3

CDR3 DNA: TGTGCCAGCAGCACAGACGGATCGCTAGCCTACGAGCAGTACTTC
CDR3 protein: CASSTDGSLAYEQYF
J gene: TRBJ2-7
clone size: many
D gene: .
V gene: TRBV9

CDR3 DNA: TGTGCCAGCAGCCCCGGACAGGGGGTGCCTGAAGCTTTCTTT
CDR3 protein: CASSPGQGVPEAFF
J gene: TRBJ1-1
clone size: few
D gene: TRBD1
V gene: TRBV7-2

CDR3 DNA: TGTGCCAGCAGTTTTAGCAGATATAGCAATCAGCCCCAGCATTTT
CDR3 protein: CASSFSRYSNQPQHF
J gene: TRBJ1-5
clone size: .
D gene: .
V gene: TRBV7-9

CDR3 DNA: TGTGCCAGTAGACCACAGGGGGATCCCCCCCAGCATTTT
CDR3 protein: CASRPQGDPPQHF
J gene: TRBJ1-5
clone size: .
D gene: TRBD1
V gene: TRBV19

CDR3 DNA: TGCGCCAGCAGCCCGGGGACGTCCAGATTCCCTTCACCCCTCCACTTT
CDR3 protein: CASSPGTSRFPSPLHF
J gene: TRBJ1-6
clone size: many
D gene: .
V gene: TRBV7-2